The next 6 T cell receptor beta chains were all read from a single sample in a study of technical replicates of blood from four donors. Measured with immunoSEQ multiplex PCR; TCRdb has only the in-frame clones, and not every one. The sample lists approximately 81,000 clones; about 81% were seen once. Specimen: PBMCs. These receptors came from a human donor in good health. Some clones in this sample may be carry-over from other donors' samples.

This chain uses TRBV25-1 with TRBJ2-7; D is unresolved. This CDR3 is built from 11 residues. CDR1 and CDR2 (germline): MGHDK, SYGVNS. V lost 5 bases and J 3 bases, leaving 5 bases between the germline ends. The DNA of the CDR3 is TGTGCCAGCAGTTCCAGCTACGAGCAGTACTTC. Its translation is CASSSSYEQYF.

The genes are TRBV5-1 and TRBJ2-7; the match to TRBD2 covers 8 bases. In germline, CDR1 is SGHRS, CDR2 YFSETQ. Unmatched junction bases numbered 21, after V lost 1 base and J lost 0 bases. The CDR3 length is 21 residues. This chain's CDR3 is CASSLPLTGTSGGIVSYEQYF. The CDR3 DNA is TGCGCCAGCAGCTTGCCGTTAACCGGGACTAGTGGTGGGATCGTCTCCTACGAGCAGTACTTC.

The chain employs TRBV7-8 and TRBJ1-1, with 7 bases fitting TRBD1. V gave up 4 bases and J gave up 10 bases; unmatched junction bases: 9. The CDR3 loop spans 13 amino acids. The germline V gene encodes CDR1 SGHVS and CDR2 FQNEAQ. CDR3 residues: CASSSDTDRVAFF. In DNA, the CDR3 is TGTGCCAGCAGCTCCGACACAGACAGGGTAGCTTTCTTT.

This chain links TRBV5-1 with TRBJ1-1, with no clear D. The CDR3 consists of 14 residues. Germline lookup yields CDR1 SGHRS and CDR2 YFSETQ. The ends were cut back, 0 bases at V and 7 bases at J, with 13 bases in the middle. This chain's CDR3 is CASSLEESTVEAFF. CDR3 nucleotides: TGCGCCAGCAGCTTGGAGGAGAGTACCGTTGAAGCTTTCTTT.

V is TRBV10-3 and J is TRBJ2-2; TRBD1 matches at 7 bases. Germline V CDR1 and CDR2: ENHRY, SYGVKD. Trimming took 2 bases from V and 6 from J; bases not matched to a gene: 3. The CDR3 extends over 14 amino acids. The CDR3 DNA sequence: TGTGCCATCAGTGAGACAGGGGCCGCCGGGGAGCTGTTTTTT. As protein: CAISETGAAGELFF.

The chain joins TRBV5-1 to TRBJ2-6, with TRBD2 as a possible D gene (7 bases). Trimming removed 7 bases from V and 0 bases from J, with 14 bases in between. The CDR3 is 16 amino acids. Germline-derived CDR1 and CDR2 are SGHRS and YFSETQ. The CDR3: CASLQGGGSGANVLTF. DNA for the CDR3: TGCGCCAGCCTCCAAGGGGGGGGCTCTGGGGCCAACGTCCTGACTTTC.